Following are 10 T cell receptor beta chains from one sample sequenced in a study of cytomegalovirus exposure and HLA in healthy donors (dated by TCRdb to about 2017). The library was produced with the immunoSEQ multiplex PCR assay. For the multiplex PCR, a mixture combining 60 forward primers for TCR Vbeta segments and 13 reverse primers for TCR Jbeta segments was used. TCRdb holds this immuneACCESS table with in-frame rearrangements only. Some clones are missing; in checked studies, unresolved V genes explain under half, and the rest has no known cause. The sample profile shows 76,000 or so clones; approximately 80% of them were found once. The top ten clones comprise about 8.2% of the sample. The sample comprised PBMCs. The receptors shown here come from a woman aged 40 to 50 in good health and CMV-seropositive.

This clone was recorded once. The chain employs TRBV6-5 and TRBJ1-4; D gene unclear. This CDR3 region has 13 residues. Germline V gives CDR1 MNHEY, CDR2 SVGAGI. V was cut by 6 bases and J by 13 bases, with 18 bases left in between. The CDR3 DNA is TGTGCCAGCAGCCCAGTCGGACTTGGGTTACTGTTTTTT. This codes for CASSPVGLGLLFF.

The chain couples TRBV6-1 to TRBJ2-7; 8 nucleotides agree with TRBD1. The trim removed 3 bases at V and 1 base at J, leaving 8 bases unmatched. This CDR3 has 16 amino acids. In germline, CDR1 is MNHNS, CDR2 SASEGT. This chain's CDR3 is CASSDGQGVLSYEQYF. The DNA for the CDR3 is TGTGCCAGCAGTGACGGACAGGGAGTTTTGTCCTACGAGCAGTACTTC.

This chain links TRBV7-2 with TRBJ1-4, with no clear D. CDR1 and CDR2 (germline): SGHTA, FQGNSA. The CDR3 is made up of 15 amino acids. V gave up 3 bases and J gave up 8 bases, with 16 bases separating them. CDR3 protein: CASSFVSGFDEKLFF. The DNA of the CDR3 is TGTGCCAGCAGCTTTGTAAGCGGTTTCGACGAAAAACTGTTTTTT.

The chain's CDR3 is CASSMEYTQYF. Written as DNA, the CDR3 is TGTGCCAGTAGTATGGAGTATACGCAGTATTTT. This chain links TRBV19 with TRBJ2-3; unclear D gene. V was shortened by 3 bases and J by 7 bases, with 5 bases between the two germline ends. The CDR3 totals 11 residues. CDR1 and CDR2 from the germline V gene are LNHDA and SQIVND (reference sequence). The full variable domain, rest sourced from reference TRBV19 and TRBJ2-3, is DGGITQSPKYLFRKEGQNVTLSCEQNLNHDAMYWYRQDPGQGLRLIYYSQIVNDFQKGDIAEGYSVSREKKESFPLTVTSAQKNPTAFYLCASSMEYTQYFGPGTRLTVL.

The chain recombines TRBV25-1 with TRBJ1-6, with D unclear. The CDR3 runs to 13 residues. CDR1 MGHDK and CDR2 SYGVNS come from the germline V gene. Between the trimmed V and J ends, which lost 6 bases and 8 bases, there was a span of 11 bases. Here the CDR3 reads CASRPGIYSPLHF. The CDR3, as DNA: TGTGCCAGCAGACCGGGAATCTATTCACCCCTCCACTTT.

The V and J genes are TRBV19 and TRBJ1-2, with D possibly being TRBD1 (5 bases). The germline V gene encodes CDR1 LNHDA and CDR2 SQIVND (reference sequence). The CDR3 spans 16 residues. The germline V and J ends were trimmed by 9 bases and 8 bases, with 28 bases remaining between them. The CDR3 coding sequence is TGTGCCAGCCTCGGACTTTCGGGGGGACTTTATCGCGGCTACACCTTC. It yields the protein CASLGLSGGLYRGYTF.

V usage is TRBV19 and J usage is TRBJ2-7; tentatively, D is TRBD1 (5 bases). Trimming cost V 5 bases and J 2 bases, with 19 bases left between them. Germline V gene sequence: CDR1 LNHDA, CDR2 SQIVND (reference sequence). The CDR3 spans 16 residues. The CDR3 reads CASSAPRGGFTYEQYF. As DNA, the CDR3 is TGTGCCAGTAGTGCCCCTAGGGGCGGATTTACCTACGAGCAGTACTTC.

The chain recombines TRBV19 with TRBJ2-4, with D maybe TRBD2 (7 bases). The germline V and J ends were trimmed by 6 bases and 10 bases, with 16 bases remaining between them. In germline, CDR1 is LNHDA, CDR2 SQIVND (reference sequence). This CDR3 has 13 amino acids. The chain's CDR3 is CASRDRGGRIQYF. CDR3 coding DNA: TGTGCCAGTAGAGATAGGGGGGGGCGGATTCAGTACTTC.

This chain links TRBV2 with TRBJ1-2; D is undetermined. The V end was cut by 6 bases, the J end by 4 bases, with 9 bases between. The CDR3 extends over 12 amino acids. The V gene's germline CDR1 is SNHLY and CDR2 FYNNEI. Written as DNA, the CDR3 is TGTGCCAGCAGCCAGGAAGGCTATGGCTACACCTTC. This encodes CASSQEGYGYTF.

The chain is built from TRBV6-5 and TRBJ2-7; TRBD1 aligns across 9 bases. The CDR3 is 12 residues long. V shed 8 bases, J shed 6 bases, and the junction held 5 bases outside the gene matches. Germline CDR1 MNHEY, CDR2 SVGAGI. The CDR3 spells CASRDRESEQYF. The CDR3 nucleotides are TGTGCCAGCCGGGACAGGGAAAGCGAGCAGTACTTC.